This T cell receptor (beta chain) emerged from a study of cytomegalovirus exposure and HLA in healthy donors. Overall study results and limits: Within the data, a cluster of highly shared sequence variants was likely a sequencing artifact.

A word on this clone: The antigen remains unidentified.

V was pared by 2 bases and J by 1 base, with 6 bases of the junction left unmatched. The CDR3 is made up of 17 amino acids. Germline V gene data show CDR1 as SGHVS and CDR2 as FNYEAQ. 60 Vbeta and 13 Jbeta primers were used in PCR. Clones were sequenced by immunoSEQ multiplex PCR, and TCRdb holds only the in-frame ones, with some missing. The sample includes about 160,000 clones, more than 80% of them seen just once. The chain joins TRBV7-6 to TRBJ1-3; 9 bases are a match to TRBD1. Material for sequencing was PBMCs. The receptor was isolated from a woman in her 30s in good health and CMV-seropositive. CDR3 sequence reads: CASSLPGTGFSGNTIYF. CDR3 nucleotide sequence: TGTGCCAGCAGCTTACCCGGGACAGGGTTTTCTGGAAACACCATATATTTT.